A selection of T cell receptor beta chains follows, all from one sample in a study of OX40 agonist ivuxolimab in advanced cancers. The method was immunoSEQ multiplex PCR; TCRdb's version includes in-frame clones alone and lacks a portion of them. The data show 60,000 to 65,000 clones, 80% to 90% seen once. This specimen consisted of CD4+ or CD8+ T cells sorted from blood, obtained in a trial of the OX40 agonist ivuxolimab. These receptors all stem from an adult with an advanced solid tumor such as melanoma, head and neck, liver or kidney cancer. The CDR3 runs from the conserved cysteine through the conserved F or W. A D gene is named only where the DNA matches it firmly. Clone size is stated in some rows and not others, as once, few, many or a class when expanded.

abundance	d_gene	j_gene	v_gene	CDR3aa	CDR3nt
-	-	TRBJ2-2	TRBV5-1	CASSSGTATGELFF	TGCGCCAGCAGCTCCGGGACCGCCACCGGGGAGCTGTTTTTT
few	TRBD2	TRBJ2-7	TRBV7-6	CASSLGGLAGGVQYF	TGTGCCAGCAGCTTAGGGGGACTAGCGGGAGGCGTGCAGTACTTC
once	-	TRBJ2-3	TRBV2	CASKRDTDTQYF	TGTGCCAGCAAAAGGGACACAGATACGCAGTATTTT
few	-	TRBJ2-2	TRBV28	CASSLIGELFF	TGTGCCAGCAGTTTAATCGGGGAGCTGTTTTTT
-	TRBD2	TRBJ2-3	TRBV6-7	CASRPTSADTQYF	TGTGCCAGCAGACCAACTAGCGCAGATACGCAGTATTTT
-	-	TRBJ2-1	TRBV18	CASSPQGSVGNEQFF	TGTGCCAGCTCACCACAAGGGAGTGTCGGCAATGAGCAGTTCTTC
-	-	TRBJ1-1	TRBV4-1	CASSQVGQEPLDTEAFF	TGCGCCAGCAGCCAAGTCGGGCAGGAGCCTCTTGACACTGAAGCTTTCTTT
-	TRBD1	TRBJ1-1	TRBV29-1	CSVRGGQGPTEAFF	TGCAGCGTTCGAGGGGGACAGGGCCCCACGGAAGCTTTCTTT
-	TRBD1	TRBJ2-1	TRBV5-1	CASQTGDYNEQFF	TGCGCCAGCCAGACAGGGGATTACAATGAGCAGTTCTTC
-	-	TRBJ1-4	TRBV7-2	CASSPDSRGDEKLFF	TGTGCCAGCAGCCCAGACAGTCGGGGAGATGAAAAACTGTTTTTT
once	-	TRBJ1-4	TRBV5-4	CASSQGPGSEKLFF	TGTGCCAGCAGCCAAGGACCAGGGAGTGAAAAACTGTTTTTT
few	-	TRBJ1-1	TRBV6-6	CASSRVRLEAFF	TGTGCCAGCAGTCGGGTCCGCTTAGAAGCTTTCTTT
-	-	TRBJ1-3	TRBV9	CASSESTAFSGNTIYF	TGTGCCAGCAGCGAATCGACTGCTTTCTCTGGAAACACCATATATTTT
-	TRBD1	TRBJ1-1	TRBV28	CASSLAGGYTEAFF	TGTGCCAGCAGTTTAGCAGGGGGCTACACTGAAGCTTTCTTT
-	TRBD1	TRBJ1-1	TRBV7-2	CASRDRVSTEAFF	TGTGCCAGCCGGGACAGGGTTTCCACTGAAGCTTTCTTT
-	-	TRBJ1-5	TRBV6-6	CASSYDASNQPQHF	TGTGCCAGCAGTTACGACGCTAGCAATCAGCCCCAGCATTTT
-	-	TRBJ1-3	TRBV6-5	CASSLTGSGNTIYF	TGTGCCAGCAGCCTGACAGGCTCTGGAAACACCATATATTTT
once	TRBD1	TRBJ2-7	TRBV2	CASTVTGGSYEQYF	TGTGCCAGCACCGTGACAGGGGGCTCCTACGAGCAGTACTTC
few	-	TRBJ2-1	TRBV29-1	CSPPDARDWDYNEQFF	TGCAGCCCCCCGGACGCGAGGGATTGGGATTACAATGAGCAGTTCTTC
-	TRBD2	TRBJ2-5	TRBV7-2	CASSPVSGGAGTQYF	TGTGCCAGCAGTCCTGTTAGCGGGGGGGCTGGAACCCAGTACTTC
-	-	TRBJ2-1	TRBV6-5	CASSYSGPNENEQFF	TGTGCCAGCAGTTACTCGGGACCAAACGAGAATGAGCAGTTCTTC
-	-	TRBJ1-2	TRBV2	CASSDDANYGYTF	TGTGCCAGCAGTGACGATGCTAACTATGGCTACACCTTC
-	-	TRBJ1-1	TRBV7-8	CASSLGRGILNTEAFF	TGTGCCAGCAGCTTAGGTCGGGGCATCTTGAACACTGAAGCTTTCTTT
-	TRBD2	TRBJ2-1	TRBV10-3	CAITPSSGLAGGNEQFF	TGTGCCATCACCCCCTCCTCGGGACTAGCGGGGGGCAATGAGCAGTTCTTC
-	-	TRBJ2-1	TRBV6-5	CASSLDPREYNEQFF	TGTGCCAGCAGTCTTGACCCCAGGGAATACAATGAGCAGTTCTTC
-	-	TRBJ2-1	TRBV9	CASSGADYYANEQFF	TGTGCCAGCAGCGGAGCAGATTACTACGCAAACGAGCAGTTCTTC
-	-	TRBJ2-7	TRBV30	CAWSLQYEQYF	TGTGCCTGGAGTCTCCAATACGAGCAGTACTTC
once	-	TRBJ2-7	TRBV30	CAWSRSYEQYF	TGTGCCTGGAGTAGGAGTTACGAGCAGTACTTC
-	-	TRBJ1-4	TRBV19	CASCREQAGEKLFF	TGTGCCAGTTGCAGGGAGCAGGCGGGAGAAAAACTGTTTTTT
-	-	TRBJ1-1	TRBV10-2	CASSDGLNTETFF	TGCGCCAGCAGCGACGGGTTGAACACTGAAACTTTCTTT
-	-	TRBJ1-5	TRBV28	CASSFASRGNQPQHF	TGTGCCAGCAGTTTCGCGTCGCGGGGCAATCAGCCCCAGCATTTT
-	-	TRBJ2-6	TRBV28	CASSFSGSGANVLTF	TGTGCCAGCAGTTTTTCCGGATCTGGGGCCAACGTCCTGACTTTC
-	TRBD1	TRBJ2-3	TRBV7-2	CASSRTGFDTQYF	TGTGCCAGCAGCAGGACAGGGTTTGATACGCAGTATTTT
-	-	TRBJ1-4	TRBV7-9	CASLEGEKLFF	TGTGCCAGTCTCGAAGGGGAAAAACTGTTTTTT
-	-	TRBJ1-1	TRBV19	CASSMWRNNEAFF	TGTGCCAGTAGTATGTGGAGAAATAATGAAGCTTTCTTT
-	TRBD1	TRBJ2-7	TRBV18	CASSLDRAAYEQYF	TGTGCCAGCTCCCTCGACAGGGCTGCCTACGAGCAGTACTTC
-	-	TRBJ2-7	TRBV9	CASSDDRVRRGEQYF	TGTGCCAGCAGCGATGACCGAGTAAGGAGGGGCGAGCAGTACTTC
once	-	TRBJ1-2	TRBV7-6	CASSLRGREDGYTF	TGTGCCAGCAGCTTAAGGGGTAGGGAGGATGGCTACACCTTC
-	TRBD1	TRBJ2-3	TRBV18	CASSPRTGGADTQYF	TGTGCCAGCTCACCAAGGACAGGGGGTGCAGATACGCAGTATTTT
-	-	TRBJ2-5	TRBV28	CASSPRQVQETQYF	TGTGCCAGCAGTCCCCGACAGGTCCAAGAGACCCAGTACTTC
-	-	TRBJ1-1	TRBV7-3	CASSPGGGRGKAFF	TGTGCCAGCAGCCCGGGAGGGGGGCGCGGGAAAGCTTTCTTT
-	-	TRBJ2-1	TRBV5-1	CASSTGPSYNEQFF	TGCGCCAGCAGCACCGGACCGTCGTACAATGAGCAGTTCTTC
-	TRBD1	TRBJ2-7	TRBV27	CASSLSGTGVGEQYF	TGTGCCAGCAGTTTATCCGGGACAGGGGTCGGCGAGCAGTACTTC
-	-	TRBJ1-4	TRBV18	CASSPGDGEKLFF	TGTGCCAGCTCACCAGGGGATGGTGAAAAACTGTTTTTT
-	-	TRBJ2-1	TRBV6-6	CASSYGGTEPEQFF	TGTGCCAGCAGTTACGGGGGGACAGAACCAGAGCAGTTCTTC
once	-	TRBJ2-3	TRBV11-2	CASSLGGADTQYF	TGTGCCAGCAGCTTAGGCGGTGCAGATACGCAGTATTTT
-	-	TRBJ2-7	TRBV6-1	CASRLALYEQYF	TGTGCCAGCAGATTGGCCCTCTACGAGCAGTACTTC
-	-	TRBJ2-3	TRBV30	CAWSVPGRGHTQYF	TGTGCCTGGAGTGTACCTGGCAGGGGCCATACGCAGTATTTT
-	TRBD1	TRBJ1-1	TRBV30	CAWATGVTEAFF	TGTGCCTGGGCCACAGGGGTCACTGAAGCTTTCTTT
-	-	TRBJ1-3	TRBV7-9	CASSPKRRLTLSGNTIYF	TGTGCCAGCAGCCCTAAACGAAGGCTCACACTCTCTGGAAACACCATATATTTT
-	TRBD2	TRBJ2-7	TRBV10-1	CASSPASGSYEQYF	TGCGCCAGCAGCCCCGCTAGCGGGAGCTACGAGCAGTACTTC
few	TRBD1	TRBJ2-6	TRBV19	CASSLLLTGAGANVLTF	TGTGCCAGTAGTCTCCTCCTTACAGGGGCCGGGGCCAACGTCCTGACTTTC
-	TRBD1	TRBJ1-2	TRBV6-5	CASRGTDYGYTF	TGTGCCAGCAGGGGGACAGATTATGGCTACACCTTC
-	TRBD1	TRBJ2-7	TRBV25-1	CASSSRDRGLRQYF	TGTGCCAGCAGTTCCCGGGACAGGGGGCTAAGGCAGTACTTC
-	-	TRBJ2-7	TRBV5-1	CASSGGGGRRTAYEQYF	TGCGCCAGCAGCGGTGGGGGTGGACGGCGAACAGCCTACGAGCAGTACTTC
-	TRBD2	TRBJ2-3	TRBV7-9	CASSFAGGRIDTQYF	TGTGCCAGCAGCTTTGCGGGAGGGCGGATAGATACGCAGTATTTT
once	-	TRBJ2-5	TRBV2	CASRGPGSETQYF	TGTGCCAGCAGGGGCCCGGGGTCAGAGACCCAGTACTTC
-	-	TRBJ2-2	TRBV5-6	CASSLAGGVDGELFF	TGTGCCAGCAGCTTGGCCGGAGGGGTGGACGGGGAGCTGTTTTTT
-	-	TRBJ1-1	TRBV7-9	CASSLARSAMGTEAFF	TGTGCCAGCAGCTTAGCGAGATCGGCGATGGGCACTGAAGCTTTCTTT